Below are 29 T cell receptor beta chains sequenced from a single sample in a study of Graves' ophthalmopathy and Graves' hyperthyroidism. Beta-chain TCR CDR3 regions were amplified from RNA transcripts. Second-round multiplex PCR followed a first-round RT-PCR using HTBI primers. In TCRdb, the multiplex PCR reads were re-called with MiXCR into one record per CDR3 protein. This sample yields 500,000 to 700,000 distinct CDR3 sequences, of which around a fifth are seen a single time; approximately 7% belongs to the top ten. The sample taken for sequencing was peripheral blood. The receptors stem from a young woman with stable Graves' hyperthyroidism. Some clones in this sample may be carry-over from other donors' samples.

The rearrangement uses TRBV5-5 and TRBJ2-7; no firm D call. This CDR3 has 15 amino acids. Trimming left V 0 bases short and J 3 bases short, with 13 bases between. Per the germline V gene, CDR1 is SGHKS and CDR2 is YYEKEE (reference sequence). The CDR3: CASSLGTAVNYEQYF. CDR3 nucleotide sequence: TGTGCCAGCAGCTTGGGAACTGCAGTGAACTACGAGCAGTACTTC.

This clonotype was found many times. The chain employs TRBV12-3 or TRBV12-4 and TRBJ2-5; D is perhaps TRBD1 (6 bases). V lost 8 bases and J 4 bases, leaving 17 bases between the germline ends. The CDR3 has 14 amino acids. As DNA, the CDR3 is TGTGCCAGCCGGACAGACAGTTTTAGAGAGACCCAGTACTTC. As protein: CASRTDSFRETQYF.

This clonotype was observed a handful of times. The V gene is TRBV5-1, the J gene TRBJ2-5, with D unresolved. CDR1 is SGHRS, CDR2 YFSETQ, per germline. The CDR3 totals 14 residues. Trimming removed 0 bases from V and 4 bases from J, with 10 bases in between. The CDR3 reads CASSLGQLLETQYF. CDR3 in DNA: TGCGCCAGCAGCTTGGGTCAGCTCCTAGAGACCCAGTACTTC. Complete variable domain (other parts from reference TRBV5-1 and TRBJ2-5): KAGVTQTPRYLIKTRGQQVTLSCSPISGHRSVSWYQQTPGQGLQFLFEYFSETQRNKGNFPGRFSGRQFSNSRSEMNVSTLELGDSALYLCASSLGQLLETQYFGPGTRLLVL.

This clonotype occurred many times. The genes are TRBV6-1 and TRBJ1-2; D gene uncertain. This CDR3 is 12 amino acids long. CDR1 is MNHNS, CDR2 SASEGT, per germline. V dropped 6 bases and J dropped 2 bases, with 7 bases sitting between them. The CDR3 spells CASSDTNYGYTF. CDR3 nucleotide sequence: TGTGCCAGCAGCGACACCAACTATGGCTACACCTTC.

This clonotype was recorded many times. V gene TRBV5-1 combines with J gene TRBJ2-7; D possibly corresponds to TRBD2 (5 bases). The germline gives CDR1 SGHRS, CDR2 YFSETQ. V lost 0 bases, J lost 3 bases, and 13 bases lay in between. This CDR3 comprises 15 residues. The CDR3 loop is CASSLEGSKYYEQYF. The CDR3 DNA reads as TGCGCCAGCAGCTTGGAAGGGAGCAAGTACTACGAGCAGTACTTC.

The CDR3 nucleotides are TGTGCCAGCAGCCCTAGCGGGGGCCTCTCCTACGAGCAGTACTTC. It codes for CASSPSGGLSYEQYF. This chain links TRBV28 with TRBJ2-7; 10 bases match TRBD2. The trim removed 6 bases at V and 0 bases at J, leaving 5 bases unmatched. Germline CDR1 and CDR2: MDHEN and SYDVKM. This CDR3 region has 15 residues.

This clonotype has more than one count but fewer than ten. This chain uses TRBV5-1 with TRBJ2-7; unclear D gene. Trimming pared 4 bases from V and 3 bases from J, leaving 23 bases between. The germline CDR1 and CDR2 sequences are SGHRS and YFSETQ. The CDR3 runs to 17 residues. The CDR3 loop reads CASSLIAGSPTNYEQYF. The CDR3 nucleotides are TGCGCCAGCAGCCTGATAGCCGGGTCCCCAACCAACTACGAGCAGTACTTC.

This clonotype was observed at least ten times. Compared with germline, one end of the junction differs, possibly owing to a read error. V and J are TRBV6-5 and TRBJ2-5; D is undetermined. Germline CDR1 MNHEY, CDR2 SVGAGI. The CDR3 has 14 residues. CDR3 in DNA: TGTGCCAGCAGCTACTCGAACAGACAAGAGACCCAGTACTTC. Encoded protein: CASSYSNRQETQYF.

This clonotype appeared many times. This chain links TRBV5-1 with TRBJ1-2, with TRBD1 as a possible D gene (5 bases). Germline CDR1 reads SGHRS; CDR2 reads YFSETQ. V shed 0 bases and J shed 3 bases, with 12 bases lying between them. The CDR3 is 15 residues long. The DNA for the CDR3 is TGCGCCAGCAGCTTGGAACGATCGGGGGACTATGGCTACACCTTC. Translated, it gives CASSLERSGDYGYTF.

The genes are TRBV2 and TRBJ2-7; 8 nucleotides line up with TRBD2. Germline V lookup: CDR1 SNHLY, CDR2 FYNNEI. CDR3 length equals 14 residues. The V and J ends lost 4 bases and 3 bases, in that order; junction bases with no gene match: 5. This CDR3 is CASSVGLANYEQYF. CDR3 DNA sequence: TGTGCCAGCAGTGTAGGACTAGCCAACTACGAGCAGTACTTC.

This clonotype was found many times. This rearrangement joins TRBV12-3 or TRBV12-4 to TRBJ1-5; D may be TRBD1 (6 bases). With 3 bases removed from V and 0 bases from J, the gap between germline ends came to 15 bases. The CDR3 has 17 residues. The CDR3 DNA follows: TGTGCCAGCAGTTTCTCGCGACAGGTGGATAGCAATCAGCCCCAGCATTTT. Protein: CASSFSRQVDSNQPQHF.

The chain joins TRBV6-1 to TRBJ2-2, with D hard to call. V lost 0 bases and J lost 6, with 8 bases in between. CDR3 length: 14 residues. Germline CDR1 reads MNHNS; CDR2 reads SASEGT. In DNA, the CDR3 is TGTGCCAGCAGTGAAGCGGGAAATCCCGGGGAGCTGTTTTTT. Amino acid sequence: CASSEAGNPGELFF.

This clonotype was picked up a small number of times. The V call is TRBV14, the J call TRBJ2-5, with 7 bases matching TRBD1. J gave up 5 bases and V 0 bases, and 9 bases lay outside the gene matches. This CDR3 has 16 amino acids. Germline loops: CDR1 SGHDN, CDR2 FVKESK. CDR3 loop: CASSQDAIGGGETQYF. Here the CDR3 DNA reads TGTGCCAGCAGCCAAGACGCTATAGGGGGCGGTGAGACCCAGTACTTC. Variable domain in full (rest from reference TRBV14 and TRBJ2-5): EAGVTQFPSHSVIEKGQTVTLRCDPISGHDNLYWYRRVMGKEIKFLLHFVKESKQDESGMPNNRFLAERTGGTYSTLKVQPAELEDSGVYFCASSQDAIGGGETQYFGPGTRLLVL.

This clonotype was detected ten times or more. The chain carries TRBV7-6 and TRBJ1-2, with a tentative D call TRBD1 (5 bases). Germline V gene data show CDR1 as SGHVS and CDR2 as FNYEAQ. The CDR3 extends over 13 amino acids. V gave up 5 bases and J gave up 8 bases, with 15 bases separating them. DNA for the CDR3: TGTGCCAGCAGCGACGTCGGGGGGGGAGGCTACACCTTC. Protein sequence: CASSDVGGGGYTF. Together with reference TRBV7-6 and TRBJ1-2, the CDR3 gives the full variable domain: GAGVSQSPRYKVTKRGQDVALRCDPISGHVSLYWYRQALGQGPEFLTYFNYEAQQDKSGLPNDRFSAERPEGSISTLTIQRTEQRDSAMYRCASSDVGGGGYTFGSGTRLTVV.

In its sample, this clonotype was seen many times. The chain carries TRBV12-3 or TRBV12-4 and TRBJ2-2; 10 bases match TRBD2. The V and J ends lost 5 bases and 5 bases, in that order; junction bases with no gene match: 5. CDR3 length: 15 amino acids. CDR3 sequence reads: CASSPSSGGTGELFF. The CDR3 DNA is TGTGCCAGCAGTCCCTCTAGCGGGGGAACCGGGGAGCTGTTTTTT.

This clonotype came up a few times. Written as DNA, the CDR3 is TGTGCCAGCTCACCGGGAGGGGCTCAGCCCCAGCATTTT. Translating gives CASSPGGAQPQHF. The chain carries TRBV18 and TRBJ1-5; maybe TRBD1 (5 bases). CDR1 is KGHSH, CDR2 LQKENI, per germline. The length of the CDR3 is 13 residues. V lost 3 bases and J 6 bases, leaving 9 bases between the germline ends.

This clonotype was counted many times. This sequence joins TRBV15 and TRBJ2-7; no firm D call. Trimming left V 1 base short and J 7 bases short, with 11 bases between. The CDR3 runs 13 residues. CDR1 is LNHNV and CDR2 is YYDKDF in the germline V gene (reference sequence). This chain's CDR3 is CATSRGGDREQYF. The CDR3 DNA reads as TGTGCCACCAGCAGAGGAGGTGATAGGGAGCAGTACTTC.

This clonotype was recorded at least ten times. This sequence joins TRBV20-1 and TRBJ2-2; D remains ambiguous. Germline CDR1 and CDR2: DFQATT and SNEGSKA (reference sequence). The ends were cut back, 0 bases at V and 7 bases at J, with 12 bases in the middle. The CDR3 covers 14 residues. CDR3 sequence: CSARDGNYGGELFF. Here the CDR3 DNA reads TGCAGTGCTAGAGATGGCAATTATGGCGGGGAGCTGTTTTTT.

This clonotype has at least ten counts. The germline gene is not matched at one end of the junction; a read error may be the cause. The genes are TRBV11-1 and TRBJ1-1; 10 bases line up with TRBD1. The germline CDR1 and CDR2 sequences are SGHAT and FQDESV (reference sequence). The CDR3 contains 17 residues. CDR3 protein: CASSSILRGQGNTEASF. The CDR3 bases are TGTGCCAGCAGTTCAATCTTAAGGGGACAGGGGAACACTGAAGCTTCCTTT.

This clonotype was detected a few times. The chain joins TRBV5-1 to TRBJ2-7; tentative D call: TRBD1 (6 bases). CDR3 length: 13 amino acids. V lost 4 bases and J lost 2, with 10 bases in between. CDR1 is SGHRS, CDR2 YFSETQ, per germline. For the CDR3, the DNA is TGCGCCAGCAGCCGGGACATTCCCTACGAGCAGTACTTC. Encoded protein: CASSRDIPYEQYF.

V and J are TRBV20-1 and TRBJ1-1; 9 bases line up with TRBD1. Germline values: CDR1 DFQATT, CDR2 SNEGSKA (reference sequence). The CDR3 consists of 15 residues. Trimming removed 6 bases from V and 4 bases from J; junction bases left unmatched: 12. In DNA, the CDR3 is TGCAGTGCCCCGACCACAGGGGGCTGGAGCACTGAAGCTTTCTTT. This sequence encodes CSAPTTGGWSTEAFF.

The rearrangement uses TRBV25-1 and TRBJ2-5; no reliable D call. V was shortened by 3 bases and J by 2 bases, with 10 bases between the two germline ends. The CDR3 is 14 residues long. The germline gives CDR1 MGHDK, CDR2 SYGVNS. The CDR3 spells CASSEGSRQETQYF. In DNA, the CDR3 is TGTGCCAGCAGTGAGGGAAGCAGGCAAGAGACCCAGTACTTC.

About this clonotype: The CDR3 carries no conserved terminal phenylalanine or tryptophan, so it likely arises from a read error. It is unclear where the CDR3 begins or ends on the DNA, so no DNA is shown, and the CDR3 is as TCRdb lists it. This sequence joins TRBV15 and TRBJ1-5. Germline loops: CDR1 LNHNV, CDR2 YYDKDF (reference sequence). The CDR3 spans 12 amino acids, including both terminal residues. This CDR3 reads CATSRDVQPQQL.

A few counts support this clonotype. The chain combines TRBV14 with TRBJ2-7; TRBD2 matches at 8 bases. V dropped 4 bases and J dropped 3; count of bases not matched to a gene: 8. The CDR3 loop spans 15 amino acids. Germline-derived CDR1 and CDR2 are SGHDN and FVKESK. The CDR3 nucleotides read TGTGCCAGCAGCCTAACGGGGGGGGCCTTCTACGAGCAGTACTTC. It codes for CASSLTGGAFYEQYF.

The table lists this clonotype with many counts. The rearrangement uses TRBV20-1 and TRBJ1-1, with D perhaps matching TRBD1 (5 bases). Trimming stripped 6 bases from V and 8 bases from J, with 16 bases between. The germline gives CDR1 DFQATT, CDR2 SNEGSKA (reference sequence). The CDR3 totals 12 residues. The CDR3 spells CSARTTATEAFF. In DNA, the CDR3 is TGCAGTGCAAGAACGACAGCTACGGAAGCTTTCTTT.

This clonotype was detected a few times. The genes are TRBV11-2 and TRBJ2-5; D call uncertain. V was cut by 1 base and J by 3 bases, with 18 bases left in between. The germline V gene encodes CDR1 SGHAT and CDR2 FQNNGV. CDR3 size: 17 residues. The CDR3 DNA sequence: TGTGCCAGCAGCTTAGTCTCGATAGTTGCTCGTGAAGAGACCCAGTACTTC. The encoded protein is CASSLVSIVAREETQYF.

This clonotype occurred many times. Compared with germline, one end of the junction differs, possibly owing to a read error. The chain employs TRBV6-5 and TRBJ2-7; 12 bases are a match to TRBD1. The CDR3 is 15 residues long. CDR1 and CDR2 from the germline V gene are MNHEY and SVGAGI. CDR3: CASSYSGTGGNEQYF. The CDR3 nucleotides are TGTGCCAGCAGCTACTCCGGGACAGGGGGCAACGAGCAGTACTTC.

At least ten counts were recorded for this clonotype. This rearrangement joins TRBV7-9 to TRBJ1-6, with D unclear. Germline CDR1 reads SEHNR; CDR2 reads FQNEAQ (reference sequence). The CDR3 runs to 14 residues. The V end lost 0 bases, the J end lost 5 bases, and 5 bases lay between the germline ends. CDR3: CASSLAMDNSPLHF. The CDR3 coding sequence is TGTGCCAGCAGCTTAGCGATGGATAATTCACCCCTCCACTTT.

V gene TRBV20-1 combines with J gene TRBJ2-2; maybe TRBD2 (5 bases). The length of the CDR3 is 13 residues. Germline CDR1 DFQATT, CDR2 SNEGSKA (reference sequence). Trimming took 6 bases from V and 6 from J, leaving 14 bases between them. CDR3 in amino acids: CSAIRPGSGELFF. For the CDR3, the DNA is TGCAGTGCGATCCGACCGGGGTCCGGGGAGCTGTTTTTT.